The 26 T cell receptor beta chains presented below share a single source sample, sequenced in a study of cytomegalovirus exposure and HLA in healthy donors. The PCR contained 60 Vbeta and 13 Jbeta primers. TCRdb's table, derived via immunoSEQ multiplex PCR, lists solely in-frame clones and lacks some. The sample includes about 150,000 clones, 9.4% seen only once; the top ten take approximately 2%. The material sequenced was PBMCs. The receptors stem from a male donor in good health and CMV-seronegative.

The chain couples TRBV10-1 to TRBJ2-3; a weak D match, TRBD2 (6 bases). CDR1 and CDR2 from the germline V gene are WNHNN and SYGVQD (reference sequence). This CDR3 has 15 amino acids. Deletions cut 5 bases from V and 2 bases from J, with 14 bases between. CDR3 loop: CASSPAPGDTDTQYF. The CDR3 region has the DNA TGCGCCAGCAGTCCCGCCCCGGGGGACACAGATACGCAGTATTTT.

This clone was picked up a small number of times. The CDR3 sequence is CASSPRRGRIDTQYF. DNA of the CDR3: TGTGCCAGCAGCCCTCGGCGGGGGCGAATAGATACGCAGTATTTT. The chain combines TRBV7-9 with TRBJ2-3, with D perhaps TRBD2 (7 bases). Germline values: CDR1 SEHNR, CDR2 FQNEAQ (reference sequence). V lost 5 bases, J lost 5 bases, and 17 bases lay in between. The length of the CDR3 is 15 residues.

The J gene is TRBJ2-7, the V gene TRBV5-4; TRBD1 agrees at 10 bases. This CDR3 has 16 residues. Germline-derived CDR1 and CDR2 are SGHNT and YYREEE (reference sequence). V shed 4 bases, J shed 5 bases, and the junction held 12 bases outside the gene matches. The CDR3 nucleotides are TGTGCCAGCAGCGCCCGGGGGGGACAGGGGAGCCACGAGCAGTACTTC. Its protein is CASSARGGQGSHEQYF.

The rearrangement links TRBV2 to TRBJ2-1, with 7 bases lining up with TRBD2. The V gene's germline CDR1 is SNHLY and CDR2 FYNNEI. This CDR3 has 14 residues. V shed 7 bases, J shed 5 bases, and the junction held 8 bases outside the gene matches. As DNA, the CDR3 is TGTGCCAGCACTGTCAGCGGGGCCAACAATGAGCAGTTCTTC. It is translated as CASTVSGANNEQFF.

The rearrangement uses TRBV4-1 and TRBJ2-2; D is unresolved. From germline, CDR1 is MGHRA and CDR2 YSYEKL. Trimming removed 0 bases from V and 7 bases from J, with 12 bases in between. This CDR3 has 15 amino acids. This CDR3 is CASSQDPGGYGELFF. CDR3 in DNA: TGCGCCAGCAGCCAAGATCCAGGTGGTTACGGGGAGCTGTTTTTT.

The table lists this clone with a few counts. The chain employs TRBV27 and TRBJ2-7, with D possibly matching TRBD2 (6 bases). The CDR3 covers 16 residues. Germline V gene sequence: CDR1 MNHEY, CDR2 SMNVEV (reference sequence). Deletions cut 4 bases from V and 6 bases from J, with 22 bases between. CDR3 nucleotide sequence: TGTGCCAGCAGTTCGCACCGGACTACCCCTCGGGGCGAGCAGTACTTC. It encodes CASSSHRTTPRGEQYF.

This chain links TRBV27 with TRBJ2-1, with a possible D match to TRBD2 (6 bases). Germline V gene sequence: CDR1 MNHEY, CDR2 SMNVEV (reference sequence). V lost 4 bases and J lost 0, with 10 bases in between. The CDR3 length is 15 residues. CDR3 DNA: TGTGCCAGCAGTTCCCCCGGGAGCTCCTACAATGAGCAGTTCTTC. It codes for CASSSPGSSYNEQFF.

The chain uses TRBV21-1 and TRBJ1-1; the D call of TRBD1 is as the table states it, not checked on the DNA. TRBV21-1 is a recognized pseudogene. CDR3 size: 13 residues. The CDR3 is CASSKAEGGEAFF. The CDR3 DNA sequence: TGTGCCAGCAGCAAAGCGGAAGGGGGTGAAGCTTTCTTT.

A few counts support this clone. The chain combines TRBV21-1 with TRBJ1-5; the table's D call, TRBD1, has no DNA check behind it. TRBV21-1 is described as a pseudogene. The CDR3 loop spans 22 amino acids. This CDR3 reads CASSKGPVDDRGKVYSNQPQHF. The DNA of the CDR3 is TGTGCCAGCAGCAAAGGTCCGGTGGATGACAGGGGAAAAGTTTATAGCAATCAGCCCCAGCATTTT.

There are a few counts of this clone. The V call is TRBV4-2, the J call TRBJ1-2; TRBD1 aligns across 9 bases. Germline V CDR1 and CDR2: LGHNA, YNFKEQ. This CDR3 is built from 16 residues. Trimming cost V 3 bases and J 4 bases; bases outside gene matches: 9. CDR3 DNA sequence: TGTGCCAGCAGCCAGGATACAGGGGGCGAGGGCTATGGCTACACCTTC. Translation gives CASSQDTGGEGYGYTF.

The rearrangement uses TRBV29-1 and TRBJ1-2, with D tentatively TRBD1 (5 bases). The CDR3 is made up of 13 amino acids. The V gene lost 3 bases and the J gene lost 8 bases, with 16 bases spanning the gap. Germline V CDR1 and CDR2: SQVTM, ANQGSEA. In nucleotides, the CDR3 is TGCAGCGTTGAGGGCCCCGAAGCAGGGGGCTACACCTTC. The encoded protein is CSVEGPEAGGYTF.

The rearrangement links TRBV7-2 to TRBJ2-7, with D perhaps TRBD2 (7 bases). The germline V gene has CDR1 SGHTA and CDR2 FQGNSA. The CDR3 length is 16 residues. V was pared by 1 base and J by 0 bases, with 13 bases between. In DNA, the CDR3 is TGTGCCAGCAGCTTAGGGGGGGGCACCATCTCCTACGAGCAGTACTTC. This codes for CASSLGGGTISYEQYF.

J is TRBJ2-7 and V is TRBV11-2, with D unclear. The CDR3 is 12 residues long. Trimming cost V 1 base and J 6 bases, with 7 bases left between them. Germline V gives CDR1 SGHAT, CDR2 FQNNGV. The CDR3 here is CASSLGLAEQYF. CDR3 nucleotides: TGTGCCAGCAGCTTAGGACTGGCCGAGCAGTACTTC.

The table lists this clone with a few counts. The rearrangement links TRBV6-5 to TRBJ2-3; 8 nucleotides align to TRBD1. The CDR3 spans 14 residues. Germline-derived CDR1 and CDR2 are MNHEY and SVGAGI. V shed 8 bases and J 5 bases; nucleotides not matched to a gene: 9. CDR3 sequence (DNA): TGTGCCAGCCTGTCGGCGGGGACAGGAGATACGCAGTATTTT. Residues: CASLSAGTGDTQYF.

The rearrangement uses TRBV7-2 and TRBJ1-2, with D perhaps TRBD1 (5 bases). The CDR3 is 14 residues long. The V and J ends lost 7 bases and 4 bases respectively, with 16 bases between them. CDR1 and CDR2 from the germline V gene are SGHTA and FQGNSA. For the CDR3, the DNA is TGTGCCAGCACCCCTTATCAGGGTTCCTATGGCTACACCTTC. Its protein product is CASTPYQGSYGYTF.

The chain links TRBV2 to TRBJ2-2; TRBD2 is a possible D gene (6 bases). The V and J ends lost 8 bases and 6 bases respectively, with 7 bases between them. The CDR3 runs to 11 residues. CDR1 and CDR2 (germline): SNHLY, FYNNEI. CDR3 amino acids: CASRRAGELFF. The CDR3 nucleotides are TGTGCCAGCCGGAGGGCCGGGGAGCTGTTTTTT.

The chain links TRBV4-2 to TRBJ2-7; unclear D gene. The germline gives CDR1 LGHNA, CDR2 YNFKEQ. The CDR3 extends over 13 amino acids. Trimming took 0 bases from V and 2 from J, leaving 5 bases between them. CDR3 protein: CASSQDIAYEQYF. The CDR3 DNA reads TGTGCCAGCAGCCAAGATATCGCCTACGAGCAGTACTTC.

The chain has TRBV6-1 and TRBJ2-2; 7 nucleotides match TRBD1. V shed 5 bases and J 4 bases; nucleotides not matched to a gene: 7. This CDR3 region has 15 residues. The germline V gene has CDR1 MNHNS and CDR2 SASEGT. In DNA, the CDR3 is TGTGCCAGCAGTTTAGGGGGCGCCGGCACCGGGGAGCTGTTTTTT. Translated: CASSLGGAGTGELFF.

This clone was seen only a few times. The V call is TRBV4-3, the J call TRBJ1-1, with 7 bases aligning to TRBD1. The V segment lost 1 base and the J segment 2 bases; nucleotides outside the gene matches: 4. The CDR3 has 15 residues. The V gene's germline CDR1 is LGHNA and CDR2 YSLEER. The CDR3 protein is CASSQVWDSNTEAFF. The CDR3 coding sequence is TGCGCCAGCAGCCAAGTTTGGGACAGCAACACTGAAGCTTTCTTT.

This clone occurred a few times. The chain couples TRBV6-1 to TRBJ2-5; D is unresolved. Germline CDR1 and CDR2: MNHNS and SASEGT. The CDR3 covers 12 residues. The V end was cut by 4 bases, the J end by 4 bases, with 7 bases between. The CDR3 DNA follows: TGTGCCAGCAGTGCCCCGTCAGAGACCCAGTACTTC. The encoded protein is CASSAPSETQYF.

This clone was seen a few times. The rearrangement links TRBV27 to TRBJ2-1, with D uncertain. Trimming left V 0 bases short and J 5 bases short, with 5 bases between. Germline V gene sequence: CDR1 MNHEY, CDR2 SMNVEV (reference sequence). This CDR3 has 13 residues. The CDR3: CASSLSRNNEQFF. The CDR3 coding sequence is TGTGCCAGCAGTTTATCCAGGAACAATGAGCAGTTCTTC.

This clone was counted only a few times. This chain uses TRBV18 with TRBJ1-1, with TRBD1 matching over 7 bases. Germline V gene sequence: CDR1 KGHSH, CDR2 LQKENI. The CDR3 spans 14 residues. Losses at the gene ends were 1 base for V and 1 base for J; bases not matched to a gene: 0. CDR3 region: CASSPRTGNTEAFF. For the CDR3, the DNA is TGTGCCAGCTCACCACGGACAGGGAACACTGAAGCTTTCTTT.

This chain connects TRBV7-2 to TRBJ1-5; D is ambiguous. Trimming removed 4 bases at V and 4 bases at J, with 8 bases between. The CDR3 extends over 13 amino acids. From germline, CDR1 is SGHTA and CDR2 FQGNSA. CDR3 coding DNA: TGTGCCAGCAGCTACCGGGAAAATCAGCCCCAGCATTTT. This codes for CASSYRENQPQHF.

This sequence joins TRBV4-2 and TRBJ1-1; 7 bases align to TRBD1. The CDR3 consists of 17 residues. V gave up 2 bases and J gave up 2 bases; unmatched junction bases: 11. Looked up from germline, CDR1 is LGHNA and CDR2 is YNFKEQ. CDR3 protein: CASSQKKGGMFNTEAFF. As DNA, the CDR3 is TGTGCCAGCAGCCAAAAAAAAGGGGGCATGTTTAACACTGAAGCTTTCTTT.

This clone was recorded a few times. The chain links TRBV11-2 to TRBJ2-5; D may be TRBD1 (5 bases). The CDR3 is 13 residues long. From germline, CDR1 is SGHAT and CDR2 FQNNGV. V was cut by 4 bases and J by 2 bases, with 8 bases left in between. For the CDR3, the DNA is TGTGCCAGCAGCTCCCAGGGTCAAGAGACCCAGTACTTC. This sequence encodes CASSSQGQETQYF.

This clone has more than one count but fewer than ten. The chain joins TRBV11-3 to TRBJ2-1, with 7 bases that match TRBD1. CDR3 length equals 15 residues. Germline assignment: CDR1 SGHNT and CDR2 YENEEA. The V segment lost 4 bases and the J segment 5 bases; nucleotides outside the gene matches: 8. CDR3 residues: CASSYTSDRHNEQFF. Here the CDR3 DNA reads TGTGCCAGCAGCTACACATCGGACAGGCACAATGAGCAGTTCTTC.